This T cell receptor (beta chain) was sequenced in a study of blood T cell repertoires in COVID-19. Study-wide background: Both acute and convalescent COVID-19 samples were obtained from the United States, Italy and Spain. T cells, B-cell-depleted T cells, or PBMCs provided the cDNA or gDNA that served as material.

CDR1 and CDR2 from the germline V gene are LNHDA and SQIVND (reference sequence). The CDR3 covers 14 residues. J lost 3 bases, V lost 3 bases, and 4 bases had no gene match. Original processing methods: Reference gene primer amplification gave nucleated cell count estimates. Data came from immunoSEQ multiplex PCR; TCRdb stores just in-frame clones and leaves some out. D and trimming come from the DNA, and the V and J calls and clone size come from that table. The sample carries roughly 200,000 clones, roughly four fifths recorded once. The sample was peripheral blood. The TCR sequence derives from a woman in her 70s with active or convalescent COVID-19. V and J are TRBV19 and TRBJ2-5, with 7 bases that match TRBD2. CDR3 nucleotide sequence: TGTGCCAGTAGTATGGTGGGACTAAAAGAGACCCAGTACTTC. Translation: CASSMVGLKETQYF.